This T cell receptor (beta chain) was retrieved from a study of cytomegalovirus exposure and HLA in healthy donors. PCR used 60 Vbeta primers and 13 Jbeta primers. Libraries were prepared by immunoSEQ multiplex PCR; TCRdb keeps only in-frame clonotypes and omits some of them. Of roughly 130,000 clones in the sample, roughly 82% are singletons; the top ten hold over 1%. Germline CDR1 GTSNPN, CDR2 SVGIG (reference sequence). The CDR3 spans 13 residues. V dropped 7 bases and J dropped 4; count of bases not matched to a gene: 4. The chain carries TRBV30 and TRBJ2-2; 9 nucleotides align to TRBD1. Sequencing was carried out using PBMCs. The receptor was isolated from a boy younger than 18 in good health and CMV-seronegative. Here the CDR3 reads CAYYRGLTGELFF. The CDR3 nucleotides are TGTGCCTACTACAGGGGGCTCACCGGGGAGCTGTTTTTT.